This TCR beta chain was recovered during a study of blood T cell repertoires in COVID-19. Study background: COVID-19 samples, acute and convalescent, were from the United States, Italy and Spain. The cDNA or gDNA used as material had been derived from T cells, B-cell-depleted T cells, or PBMCs.

This clone showed up just once. This CDR3 is built from 15 residues. V dropped 4 bases and J dropped 0; count of bases not matched to a gene: 4. The germline V gene has CDR1 SGDLS and CDR2 YYNGEE. Under the authors' procedure: How many nucleated cells were present was estimated from reference gene primer amplification. TCRdb's table, derived via immunoSEQ multiplex PCR, lists solely in-frame clones and lacks some. The DNA gave D and trimming, while V, J and clone size come from that table. This sample carries more than 250,000 clones, roughly 90% of them seen once, and the ten largest clones take 0.7%.

This clonotype was sampled from a human donor in a cohort sampled during active COVID-19. The rearrangement uses TRBV9 and TRBJ1-3; 7 bases are a match to TRBD1. Sequences were obtained from peripheral blood. The CDR3 protein is CASSQTGSSGNTIYF. For the CDR3, the DNA is TGTGCCAGCAGCCAGACAGGGAGCTCTGGAAACACCATATATTTT.